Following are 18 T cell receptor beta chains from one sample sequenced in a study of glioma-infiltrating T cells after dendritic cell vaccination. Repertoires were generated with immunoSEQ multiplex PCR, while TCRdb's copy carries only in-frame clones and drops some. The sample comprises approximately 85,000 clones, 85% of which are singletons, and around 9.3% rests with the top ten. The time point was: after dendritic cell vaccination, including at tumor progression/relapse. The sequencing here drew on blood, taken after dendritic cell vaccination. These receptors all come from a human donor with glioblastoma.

The CDR3 DNA is TGTGCCAGTGGCAGGGGGGACCACGAGCAGTACTTC. Amino acid sequence: CASGRGDHEQYF. V and J are TRBV19 and TRBJ2-7; perhaps TRBD1 as D (7 bases). CDR3 length: 12 amino acids. Germline V gene sequence: CDR1 LNHDA, CDR2 SQIVND (reference sequence). Trimming stripped 8 bases from V and 5 bases from J, with 13 bases between.

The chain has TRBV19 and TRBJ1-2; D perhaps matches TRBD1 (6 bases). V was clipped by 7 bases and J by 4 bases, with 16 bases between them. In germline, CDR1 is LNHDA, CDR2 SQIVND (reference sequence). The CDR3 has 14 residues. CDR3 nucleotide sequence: TGTGCCAGTACTCCCCTCCGGGACACCTATGGCTACACCTTC. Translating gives CASTPLRDTYGYTF.

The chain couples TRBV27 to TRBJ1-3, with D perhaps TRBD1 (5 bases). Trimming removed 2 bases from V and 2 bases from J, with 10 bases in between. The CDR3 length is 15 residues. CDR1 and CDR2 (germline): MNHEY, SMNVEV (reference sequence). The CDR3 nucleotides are TGTGCCAGCAGTTTAAAGGGGCCCCCTGGAAACACCATATATTTT. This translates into CASSLKGPPGNTIYF.

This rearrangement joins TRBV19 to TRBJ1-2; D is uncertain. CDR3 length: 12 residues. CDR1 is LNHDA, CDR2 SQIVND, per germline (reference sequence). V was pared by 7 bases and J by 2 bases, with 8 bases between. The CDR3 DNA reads TGTGCCAGTAATCGCCGGAACTATGGCTACACCTTC. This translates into CASNRRNYGYTF.

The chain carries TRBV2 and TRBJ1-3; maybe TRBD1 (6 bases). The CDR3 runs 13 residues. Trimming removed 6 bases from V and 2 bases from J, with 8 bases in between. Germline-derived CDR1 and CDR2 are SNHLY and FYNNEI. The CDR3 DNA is TGTGCCAGCAGGAAGGGGGCTGGAAACACCATATATTTT. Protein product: CASRKGAGNTIYF.

This chain's CDR3 is CASNSRGRFSYEQYF. CDR3 in DNA: TGTGCCAGCAACAGCAGGGGGCGGTTCTCCTACGAGCAGTACTTC. The chain employs TRBV2 and TRBJ2-7, with TRBD1 matching over 8 bases. CDR1 is SNHLY, CDR2 FYNNEI, per germline. The CDR3 spans 15 residues. Germline trimming cut 7 bases from V and 0 bases from J; bases unmatched to any gene: 8.

The CDR3 nucleotides read TGTGCCTGGAGGAGGGGGCTGGGGGGTTCAGCCTACGAGCAGTACTTC. Translated: CAWRRGLGGSAYEQYF. This sequence joins TRBV30 and TRBJ2-7, with D maybe TRBD1 (7 bases). V lost 3 bases and J lost 2, with 20 bases in between. Germline CDR1 and CDR2: GTSNPN and SVGIG (reference sequence). The CDR3 is 16 residues long.

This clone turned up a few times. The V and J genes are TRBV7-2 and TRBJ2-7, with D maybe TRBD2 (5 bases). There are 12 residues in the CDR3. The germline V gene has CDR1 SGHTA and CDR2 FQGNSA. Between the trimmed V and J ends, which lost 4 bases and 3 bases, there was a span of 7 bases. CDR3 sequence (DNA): TGTGCCAGCAGCTCCGCGGGCTACGAGCAGTACTTC. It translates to CASSSAGYEQYF.

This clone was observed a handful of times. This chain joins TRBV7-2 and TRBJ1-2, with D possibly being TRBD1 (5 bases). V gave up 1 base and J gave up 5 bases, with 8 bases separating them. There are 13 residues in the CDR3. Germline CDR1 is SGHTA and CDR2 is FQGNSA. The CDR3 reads CASSLGQFYGYTF. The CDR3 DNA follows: TGTGCCAGCAGCTTAGGACAGTTTTATGGCTACACCTTC.

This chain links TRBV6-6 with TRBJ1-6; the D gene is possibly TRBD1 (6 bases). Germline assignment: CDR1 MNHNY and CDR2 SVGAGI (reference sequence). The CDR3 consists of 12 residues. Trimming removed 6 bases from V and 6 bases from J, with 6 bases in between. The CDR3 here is CASRDSNSPLHF. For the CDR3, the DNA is TGTGCCAGCAGGGACAGTAATTCACCCCTCCACTTT.

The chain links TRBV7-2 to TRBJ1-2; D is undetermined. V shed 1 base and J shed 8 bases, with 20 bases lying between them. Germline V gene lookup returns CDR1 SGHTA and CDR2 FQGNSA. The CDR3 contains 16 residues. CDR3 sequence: CASSLVFRRDRGGYTF. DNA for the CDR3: TGTGCCAGCAGCTTAGTATTTAGGAGGGATAGAGGCGGCTACACCTTC.

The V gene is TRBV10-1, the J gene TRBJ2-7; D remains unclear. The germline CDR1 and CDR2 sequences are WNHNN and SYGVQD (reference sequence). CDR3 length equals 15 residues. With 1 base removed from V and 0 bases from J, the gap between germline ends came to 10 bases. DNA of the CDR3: TGCGCCAGCAGTGAGTTACGGGTCCTCTCCTACGAGCAGTACTTC. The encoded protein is CASSELRVLSYEQYF.

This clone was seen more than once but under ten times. The CDR3 reads CASSLYQDYEQYF. DNA of the CDR3: TGTGCCAGCAGCTTGTACCAGGACTACGAGCAGTACTTC. The chain carries TRBV5-4 and TRBJ2-7; D is undetermined. Germline-derived CDR1 and CDR2 are SGHNT and YYREEE (reference sequence). This CDR3 is 13 amino acids long. V was shortened by 1 base and J by 3 bases, with 8 bases between the two germline ends.

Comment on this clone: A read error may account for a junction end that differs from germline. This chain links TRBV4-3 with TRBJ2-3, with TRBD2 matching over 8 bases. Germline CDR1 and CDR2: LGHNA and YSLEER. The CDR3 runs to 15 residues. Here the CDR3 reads CASSQETSGTHTQYF. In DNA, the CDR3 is TGCGCCAGCAGCCAAGAAACTAGCGGCACACATACGCAGTATTTT.

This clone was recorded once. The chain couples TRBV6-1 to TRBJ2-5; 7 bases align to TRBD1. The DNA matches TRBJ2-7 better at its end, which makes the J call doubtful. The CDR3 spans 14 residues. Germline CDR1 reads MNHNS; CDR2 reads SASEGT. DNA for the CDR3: TGTGCCAGCACCTCCGGGACAGTTCGTGACGAGCAGTACTTC. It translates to CASTSGTVRDEQYF.

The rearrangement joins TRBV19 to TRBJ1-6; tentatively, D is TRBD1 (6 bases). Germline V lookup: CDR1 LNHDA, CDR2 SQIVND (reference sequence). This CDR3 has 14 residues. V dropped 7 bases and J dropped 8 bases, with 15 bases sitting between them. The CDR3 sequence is CASTIRGADSPLHF. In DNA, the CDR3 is TGTGCCAGTACCATCAGGGGCGCTGATTCACCCCTCCACTTT. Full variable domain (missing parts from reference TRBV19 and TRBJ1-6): DGGITQSPKYLFRKEGQNVTLSCEQNLNHDAMYWYRQDPGQGLRLIYYSQIVNDFQKGDIAEGYSVSREKKESFPLTVTSAQKNPTAFYLCASTIRGADSPLHFGNGTRLTVT.

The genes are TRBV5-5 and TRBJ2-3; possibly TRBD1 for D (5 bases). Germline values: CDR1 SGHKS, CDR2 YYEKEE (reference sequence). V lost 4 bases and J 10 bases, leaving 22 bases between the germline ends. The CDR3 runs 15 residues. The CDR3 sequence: CASSPGGQGFGAQYF. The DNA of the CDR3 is TGTGCCAGCAGCCCCGGCGGACAAGGCTTTGGGGCGCAGTATTTT.

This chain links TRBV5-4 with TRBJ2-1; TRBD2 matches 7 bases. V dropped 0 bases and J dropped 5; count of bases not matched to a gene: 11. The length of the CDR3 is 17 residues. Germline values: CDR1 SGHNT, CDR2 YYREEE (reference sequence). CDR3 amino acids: CASSLEPRAGLDNEQFF. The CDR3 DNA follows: TGTGCCAGCAGCTTGGAGCCTCGAGCGGGGTTGGACAATGAGCAGTTCTTC. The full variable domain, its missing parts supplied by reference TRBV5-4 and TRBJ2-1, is ETGVTQSPTHLIKTRGQQVTLRCSSQSGHNTVSWYQQALGQGPQFIFQYYREEENGRGNFPPRFSGLQFPNYSSELNVNALELDDSALYLCASSLEPRAGLDNEQFFGPGTRLTVL.